The clone carrying this T cell receptor beta chain has just a few counts. Its cognate antigen is unknown. The CDR3 spans 14 residues. Germline-derived CDR1 and CDR2 are SGHRS and YFSETQ. J lost 7 bases, V lost 4 bases, and 7 bases had no gene match. Healthy bone marrow donors made up the cohort. The PCR employed 60 Vbeta primers together with 13 Jbeta primers. Sequenced by immunoSEQ multiplex PCR; TCRdb stores in-frame clones only, minus some. The data hold under 200,000 clones, with approximately 84% observed a single time. This sample stems from a study of cytomegalovirus exposure and HLA in healthy donors. Overall study findings and caveats: Most likely, a cluster of highly shared sequence variants arose as a sequencing artifact.

Material: PBMCs. This receptor was identified in a boy aged 2 to 10 in good health and CMV-seronegative. V usage is TRBV5-1 and J usage is TRBJ1-3; 8 bases are shared with TRBD1. The CDR3 protein is CASSDPDRVNTIYF. The CDR3 DNA sequence: TGCGCCAGCAGCGACCCGGACAGGGTCAACACCATATATTTT.